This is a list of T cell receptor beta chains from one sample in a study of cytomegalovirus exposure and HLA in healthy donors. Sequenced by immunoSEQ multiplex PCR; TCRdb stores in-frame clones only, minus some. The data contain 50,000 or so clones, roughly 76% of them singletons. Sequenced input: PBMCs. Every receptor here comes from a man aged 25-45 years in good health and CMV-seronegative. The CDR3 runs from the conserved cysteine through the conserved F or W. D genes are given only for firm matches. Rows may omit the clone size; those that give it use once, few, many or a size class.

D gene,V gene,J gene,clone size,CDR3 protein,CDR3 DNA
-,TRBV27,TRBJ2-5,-,CASSPLGQQETQYF,TGTGCCAGCAGTCCACTCGGACAGCAAGAGACCCAGTACTTC
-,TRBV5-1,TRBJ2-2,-,CASSSLDTGELFF,TGCGCCAGCAGCTCCCTCGACACCGGGGAGCTGTTTTTT
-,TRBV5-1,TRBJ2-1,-,CASRLGVSYNEQFF,TGCGCCAGCAGGCTAGGAGTCTCCTACAATGAGCAGTTCTTC
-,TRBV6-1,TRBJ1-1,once,CASSEWVDYRNTEAFF,TGTGCCAGCAGTGAATGGGTGGACTATCGGAACACTGAAGCTTTCTTT
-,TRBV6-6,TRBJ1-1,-,CASRKQDMNTEAFF,TGTGCCAGCAGAAAACAGGACATGAACACTGAAGCTTTCTTT
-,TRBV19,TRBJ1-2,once,CASSPRDLYGYTF,TGTGCCAGTAGCCCAAGGGACTTATATGGCTACACCTTC
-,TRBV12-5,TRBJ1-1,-,CASGSPPPPEAFF,TGTGCTAGTGGTTCCCCTCCTCCCCCCGAAGCTTTCTTT
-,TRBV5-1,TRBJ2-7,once,CASSPDSYEQYF,TGCGCCAGCAGCCCTGACAGCTACGAGCAGTACTTC
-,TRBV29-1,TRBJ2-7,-,CSVEDQRGEQYF,TGCAGCGTTGAAGATCAGCGTGGCGAGCAGTACTTC
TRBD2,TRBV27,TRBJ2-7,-,CASSFGGSSYEQYF,TGTGCCAGCAGTTTTGGCGGGAGCTCCTACGAGCAGTACTTC
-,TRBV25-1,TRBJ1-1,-,CASSEYGRSTEAFF,TGTGCCAGCAGTGAATATGGGAGGAGCACTGAAGCTTTCTTT
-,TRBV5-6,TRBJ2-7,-,CASRTGQAPYEQYF,TGTGCCAGCAGGACAGGTCAGGCCCCCTACGAGCAGTACTTC
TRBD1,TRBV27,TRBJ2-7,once,CASSMTGGEQYF,TGTGCCAGCAGTATGACAGGGGGCGAGCAGTACTTC
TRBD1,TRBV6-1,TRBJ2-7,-,CASSDWDRGLYEQYF,TGTGCCAGCAGTGATTGGGACAGGGGGCTTTACGAGCAGTACTTC
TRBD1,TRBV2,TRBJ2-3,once,CASSVNPGQGTDTQYF,TGTGCCAGCAGTGTCAATCCGGGACAGGGCACAGATACGCAGTATTTT
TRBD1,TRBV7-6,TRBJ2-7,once,CASSLPPGQGTYEQYF,TGTGCCAGCAGCTTACCGCCTGGACAGGGCACCTACGAGCAGTACTTC
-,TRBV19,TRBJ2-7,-,CASRRSARTDSYEQYF,TGTGCCAGTAGGAGATCTGCGAGGACAGATTCCTACGAGCAGTACTTC
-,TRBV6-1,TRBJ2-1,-,CASREGGSYNEQFF,TGTGCCAGCAGGGAGGGGGGGTCCTACAATGAGCAGTTCTTC
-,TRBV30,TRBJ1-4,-,CAWSREEKLFF,TGTGCCTGGAGTAGAGAGGAAAAACTGTTTTTT
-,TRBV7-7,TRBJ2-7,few,CASSRQQGYEQYF,TGTGCCAGCAGCCGTCAACAGGGTTACGAGCAGTACTTC
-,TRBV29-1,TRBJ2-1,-,CSTKTGDRNEQFF,TGCAGCACCAAGACAGGAGACCGCAATGAGCAGTTCTTC
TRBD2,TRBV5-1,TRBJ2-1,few,CASSLKTSGSGEQFF,TGCGCCAGCAGCTTGAAAACTAGCGGGAGTGGTGAGCAGTTCTTC
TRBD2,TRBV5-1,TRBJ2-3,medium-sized,CASSLALAGGRADTQYF,TGCGCCAGCAGCTTGGCATTAGCGGGAGGTCGTGCAGATACGCAGTATTTT
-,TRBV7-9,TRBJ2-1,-,CASSLVAYNEQFF,TGTGCCAGCAGCTTAGTAGCCTACAATGAGCAGTTCTTC
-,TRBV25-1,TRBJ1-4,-,CASRGQGNEKLFF,TGTGCCAGCAGGGGACAAGGAAATGAAAAACTGTTTTTT
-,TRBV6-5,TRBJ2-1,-,CASSPDSYNEQFF,TGTGCCAGCAGCCCCGACAGCTACAATGAGCAGTTCTTC
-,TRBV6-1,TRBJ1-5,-,CASSAVSNQPQHF,TGTGCCAGCAGTGCGGTGAGCAATCAGCCCCAGCATTTT
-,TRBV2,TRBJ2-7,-,CASSAVILYEQYF,TGTGCCAGCAGTGCCGTTATCCTCTACGAGCAGTACTTC
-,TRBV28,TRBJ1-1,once,CASSLGQLNTEAFF,TGTGCCAGCAGTTTAGGACAGTTGAACACTGAAGCTTTCTTT
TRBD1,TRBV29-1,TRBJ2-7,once,CSAKGDSYYEQYF,TGCAGCGCCAAGGGGGACAGTTACTACGAGCAGTACTTC
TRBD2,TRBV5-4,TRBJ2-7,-,CASSFGSSGYEQYF,TGTGCCAGCAGCTTTGGTTCTAGCGGCTACGAGCAGTACTTC
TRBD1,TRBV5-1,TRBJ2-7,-,CASSQRTGQNYEQYF,TGCGCCAGCAGCCAACGGACAGGCCAAAATTACGAGCAGTACTTC
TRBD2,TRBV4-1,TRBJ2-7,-,CASALAGAGVTYEQYF,TGCGCCAGCGCTCTAGCGGGAGCGGGGGTTACCTACGAGCAGTACTTC
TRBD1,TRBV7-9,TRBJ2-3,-,CASSLSGTGYTQYF,TGTGCCAGCAGCTTATCAGGGACAGGGTATACGCAGTATTTT
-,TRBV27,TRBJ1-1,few,CASSPLQGRSEAFF,TGTGCCAGCAGTCCCCTCCAGGGAAGGTCTGAAGCTTTCTTT
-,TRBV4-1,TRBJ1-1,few,CASYPGTGEAFF,TGCGCCTCCTATCCGGGAACGGGTGAAGCTTTCTTT
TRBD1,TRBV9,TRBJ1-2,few,CASSARTGPGYGYTF,TGTGCCAGCAGCGCGAGGACAGGGCCGGGCTATGGCTACACCTTC
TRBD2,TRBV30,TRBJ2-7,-,CAWIAGGGGEQYF,TGTGCCTGGATAGCGGGAGGCGGAGGCGAGCAGTACTTC
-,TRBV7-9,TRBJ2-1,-,CASSVINYNEQFF,TGTGCCAGCAGCGTTATAAACTACAATGAGCAGTTCTTC
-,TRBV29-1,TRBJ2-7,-,CSVRDSSYEQYF,TGCAGCGTGCGGGACAGCTCCTACGAGCAGTACTTC
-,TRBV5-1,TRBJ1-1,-,CASSLEAGANTEAFF,TGCGCCAGCAGCTTGGAAGCAGGGGCAAACACTGAAGCTTTCTTT
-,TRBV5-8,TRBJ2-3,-,CASSTLAPSTDTQYF,TGTGCCAGCAGCACCCTAGCGCCTAGCACAGATACGCAGTATTTT
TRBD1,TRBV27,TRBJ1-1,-,CASSLWTGGLTEAFF,TGTGCCAGCAGTTTATGGACAGGGGGCCTCACTGAAGCTTTCTTT
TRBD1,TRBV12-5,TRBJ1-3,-,CASGLKRTGIFGNTIYF,TGTGCTAGTGGTTTGAAAAGGACAGGGATATTCGGAAACACCATATATTTT
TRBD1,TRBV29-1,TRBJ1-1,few,CSVDPRQGMNTEAFF,TGCAGCGTTGACCCCCGACAGGGCATGAACACTGAAGCTTTCTTT
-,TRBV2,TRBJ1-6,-,CASVGDSGGNSYNSPLHF,TGTGCCAGCGTAGGGGATAGTGGGGGGAACTCCTATAATTCACCCCTCCACTTT
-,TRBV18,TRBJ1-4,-,CASSPDRTNGEKLFF,TGTGCCAGCTCACCAGACAGAACTAATGGGGAAAAACTGTTTTTT
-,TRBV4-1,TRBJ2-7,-,CASSQPGSYEQYF,TGCGCCAGCAGCCAGCCCGGCTCCTACGAGCAGTACTTC
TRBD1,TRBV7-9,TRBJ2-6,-,CASRGGAGANVLTF,TGTGCCAGCAGAGGGGGCGCTGGGGCCAACGTCCTGACTTTC
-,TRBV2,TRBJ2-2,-,CASRVLTGTGELFF,TGTGCCAGCAGAGTACTTACGGGCACCGGGGAGCTGTTTTTT
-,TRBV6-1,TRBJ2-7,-,CASSEPTGRFIYEQYF,TGTGCCAGCAGTGAACCGACAGGAAGGTTCATCTACGAGCAGTACTTC
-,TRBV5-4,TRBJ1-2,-,CASSLDPANYGYTF,TGTGCCAGCAGCTTGGACCCGGCTAACTATGGCTACACCTTC
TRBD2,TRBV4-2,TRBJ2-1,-,CASSRGTSGYNEQFF,TGTGCCAGCAGCCGAGGGACTAGCGGCTACAATGAGCAGTTCTTC
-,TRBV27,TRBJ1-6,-,CASRYRASPLHF,TGTGCCAGCAGATACAGGGCTTCACCCCTCCACTTT
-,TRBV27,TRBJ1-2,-,CASSLLGGFGYGYTF,TGTGCCAGCAGTTTACTTGGGGGCTTTGGGTATGGCTACACCTTC